This T cell receptor beta chain derives from a study of OX40 agonist ivuxolimab in advanced cancers. At the level of the study: At doses from 0.01 to 10 mg/kg, patients were given intravenous ivuxolimab every 2 weeks. Study results and limitations: Certain nonresponders additionally had low normalized T-cell clonal expansion.

The investigators sampled blood at baseline, at cycle 4 day 1, and at cycle 7 day 1. TCRdb keeps only in-frame clones here, not all; method: immunoSEQ multiplex PCR. Among roughly 93,000 clones, under 85% were seen once, and the ten largest hold around 5.8%. This clone was recorded once. Antigen specificity is unknown. The sample consisted of CD4+ or CD8+ T cells sorted from blood, taken in a trial of the OX40 agonist ivuxolimab. The receptor's source is an adult with an advanced solid tumor such as melanoma, head and neck, liver or kidney cancer.

As DNA, the CDR3 is TGCAGCGTCCGGACGGACCTTAATTCACCCCTCCACTTT. This sequence encodes CSVRTDLNSPLHF. This chain uses TRBV29-1 with TRBJ1-6; D unclear. The CDR3 is made up of 13 amino acids. The V end lost 6 bases, the J end lost 6 bases, and 12 bases lay between the germline ends. Germline-derived CDR1 and CDR2 are SQVTM and ANQGSEA.